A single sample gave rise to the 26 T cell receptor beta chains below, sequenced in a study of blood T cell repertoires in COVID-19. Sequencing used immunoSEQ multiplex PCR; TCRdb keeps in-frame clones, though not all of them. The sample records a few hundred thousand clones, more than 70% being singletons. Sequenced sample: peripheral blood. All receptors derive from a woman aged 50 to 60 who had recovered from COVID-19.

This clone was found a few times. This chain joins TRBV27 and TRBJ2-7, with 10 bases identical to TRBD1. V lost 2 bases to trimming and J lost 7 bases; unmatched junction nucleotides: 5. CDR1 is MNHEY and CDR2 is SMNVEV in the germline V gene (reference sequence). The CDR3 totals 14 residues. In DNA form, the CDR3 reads TGTGCCAGCAGTTTAGACAGGGGGCTGGGTGAGCAGTACTTC. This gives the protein CASSLDRGLGEQYF.

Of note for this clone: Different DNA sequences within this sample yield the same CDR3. The chain's CDR3 is CASSLAQGTDTQYF. CDR3 DNA sequence: TGTGCCAGCAGCTTGGCCCAGGGCACAGATACGCAGTATTTT. The V gene is TRBV5-4, the J gene TRBJ2-3; D gene ambiguous. Germline V gene data show CDR1 as SGHNT and CDR2 as YYREEE (reference sequence). There are 14 residues in the CDR3. With 0 bases removed from V and 1 base from J, the gap between germline ends came to 6 bases.

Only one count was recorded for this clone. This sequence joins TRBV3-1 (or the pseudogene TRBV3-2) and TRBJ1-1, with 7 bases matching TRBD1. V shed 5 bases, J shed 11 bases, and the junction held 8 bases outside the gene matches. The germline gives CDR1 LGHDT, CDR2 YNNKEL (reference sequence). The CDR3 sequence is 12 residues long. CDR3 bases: TGTGCCAGCAGCTCCCTCGAGACAGGGGCTTTCTTT. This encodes CASSSLETGAFF.

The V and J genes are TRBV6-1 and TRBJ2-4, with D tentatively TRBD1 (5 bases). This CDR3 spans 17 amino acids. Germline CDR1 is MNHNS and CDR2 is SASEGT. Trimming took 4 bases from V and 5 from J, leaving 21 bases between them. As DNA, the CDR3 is TGTGCCAGCAGTGTATTCTCAGGGATCCAGGCGGAAAACATTCAGTACTTC. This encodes CASSVFSGIQAENIQYF.

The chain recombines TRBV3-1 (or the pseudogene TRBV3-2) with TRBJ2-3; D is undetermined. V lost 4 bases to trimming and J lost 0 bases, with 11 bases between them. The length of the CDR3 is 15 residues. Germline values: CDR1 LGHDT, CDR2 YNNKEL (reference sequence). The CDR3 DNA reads TGTGCCAGCAGCCCACCGGGTCTTAGCACAGATACGCAGTATTTT. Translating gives CASSPPGLSTDTQYF.

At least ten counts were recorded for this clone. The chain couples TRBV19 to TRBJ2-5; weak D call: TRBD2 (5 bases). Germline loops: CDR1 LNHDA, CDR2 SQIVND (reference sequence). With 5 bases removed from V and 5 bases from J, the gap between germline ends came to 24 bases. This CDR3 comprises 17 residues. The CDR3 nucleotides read TGTGCCAGTAGTGCTTACCCCATACTAGTCGAGGGTGAGACCCAGTACTTC. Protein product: CASSAYPILVEGETQYF.

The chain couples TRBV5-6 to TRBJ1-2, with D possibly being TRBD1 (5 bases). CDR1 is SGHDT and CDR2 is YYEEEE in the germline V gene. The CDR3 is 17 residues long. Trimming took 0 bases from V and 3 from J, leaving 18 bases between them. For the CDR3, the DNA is TGTGCCAGCAGCTTGGTTTCTATGGGGCAGGGTTACTATGGCTACACCTTC. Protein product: CASSLVSMGQGYYGYTF.

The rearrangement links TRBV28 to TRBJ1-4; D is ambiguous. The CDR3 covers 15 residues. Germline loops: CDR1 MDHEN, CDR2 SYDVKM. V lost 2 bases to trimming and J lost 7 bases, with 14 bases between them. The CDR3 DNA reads TGTGCCAGCAGTTTAGAGGATTCCGGCTTTGAAAAACTGTTTTTT. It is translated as CASSLEDSGFEKLFF.

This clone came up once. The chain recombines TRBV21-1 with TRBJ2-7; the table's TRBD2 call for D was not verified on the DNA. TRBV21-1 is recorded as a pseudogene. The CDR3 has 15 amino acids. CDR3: CASSPRVAGVYEQYF. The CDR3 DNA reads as TGTGCCAGCAGCCCCCGGGTAGCGGGGGTCTACGAGCAGTACTTC.

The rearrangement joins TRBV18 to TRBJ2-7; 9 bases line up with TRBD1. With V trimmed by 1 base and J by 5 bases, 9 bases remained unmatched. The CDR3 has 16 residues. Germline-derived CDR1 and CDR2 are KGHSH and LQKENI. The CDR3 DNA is TGTGCCAGCTCACCACAGGGACAGGGATTGTACGACGAGCAGTACTTC. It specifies CASSPQGQGLYDEQYF.

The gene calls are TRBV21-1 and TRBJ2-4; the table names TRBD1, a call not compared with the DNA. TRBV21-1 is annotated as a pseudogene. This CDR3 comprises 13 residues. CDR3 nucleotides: TGTGCCAGCATCAGGGTAGCCAAAAACATTCAGTACTTC. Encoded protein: CASIRVAKNIQYF.

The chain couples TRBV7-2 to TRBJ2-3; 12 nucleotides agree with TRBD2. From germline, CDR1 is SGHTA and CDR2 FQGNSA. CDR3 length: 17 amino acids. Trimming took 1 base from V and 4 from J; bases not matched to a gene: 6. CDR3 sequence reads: CASSLGVLAGGADTQYF. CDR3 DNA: TGTGCCAGCAGCTTAGGTGTCCTAGCGGGGGGGGCAGATACGCAGTATTTT. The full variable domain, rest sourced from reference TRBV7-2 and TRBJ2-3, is GAGVSQSPSNKVTEKGKDVELRCDPISGHTALYWYRQSLGQGLEFLIYFQGNSAPDKSGLPSDRFSAERTGGSVSTLTIQRTQQEDSAVYLCASSLGVLAGGADTQYFGPGTRLTVL.

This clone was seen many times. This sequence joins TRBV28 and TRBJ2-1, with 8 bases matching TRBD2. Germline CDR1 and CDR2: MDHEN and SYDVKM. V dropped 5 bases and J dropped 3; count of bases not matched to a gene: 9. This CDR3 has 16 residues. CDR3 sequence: CASSLLSGGLYNEQFF. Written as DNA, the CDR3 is TGTGCCAGCAGTCTCTTATCGGGGGGGCTCTACAATGAGCAGTTCTTC.

The CDR3 DNA is TGTGCCAGCAGCTTAACGGGAGATGAGCAGTTCTTC. It translates to CASSLTGDEQFF. The chain is built from TRBV7-2 and TRBJ2-1; a weak D match, TRBD2 (6 bases). Looked up from germline, CDR1 is SGHTA and CDR2 is FQGNSA. V was trimmed by 2 bases and J by 8 bases, leaving 7 bases between them. CDR3 length: 12 amino acids. Full variable domain (missing parts from reference TRBV7-2 and TRBJ2-1): GAGVSQSPSNKVTEKGKDVELRCDPISGHTALYWYRQSLGQGLEFLIYFQGNSAPDKSGLPSDRFSAERTGGSVSTLTIQRTQQEDSAVYLCASSLTGDEQFFGPGTRLTVL.

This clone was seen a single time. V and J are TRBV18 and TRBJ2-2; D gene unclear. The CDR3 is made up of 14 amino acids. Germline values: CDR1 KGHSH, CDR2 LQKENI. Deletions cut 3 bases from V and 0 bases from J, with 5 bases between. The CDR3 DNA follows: TGTGCCAGCTCACCCCTACCGAACACCGGGGAGCTGTTTTTT. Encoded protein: CASSPLPNTGELFF. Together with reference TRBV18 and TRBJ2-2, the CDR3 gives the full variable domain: NAGVMQNPRHLVRRRGQEARLRCSPMKGHSHVYWYRQLPEEGLKFMVYLQKENIIDESGMPKERFSAEFPKEGPSILRIQQVVRGDSAAYFCASSPLPNTGELFFGEGSRLTVL.

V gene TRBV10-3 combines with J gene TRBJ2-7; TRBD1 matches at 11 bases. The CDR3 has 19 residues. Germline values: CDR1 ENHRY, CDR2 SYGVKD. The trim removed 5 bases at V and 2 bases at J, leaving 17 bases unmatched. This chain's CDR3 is CAISLGDWDRGLQPYEQYF. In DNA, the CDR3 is TGTGCCATCAGTTTGGGTGATTGGGACAGGGGGTTGCAGCCCTACGAGCAGTACTTC.

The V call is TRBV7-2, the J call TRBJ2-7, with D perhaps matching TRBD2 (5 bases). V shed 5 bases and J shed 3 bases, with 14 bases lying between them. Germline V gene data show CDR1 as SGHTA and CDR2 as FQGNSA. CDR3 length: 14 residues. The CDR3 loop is CASSPGISYYEQYF. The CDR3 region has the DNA TGTGCCAGCAGCCCCGGGATTTCTTACTACGAGCAGTACTTC.

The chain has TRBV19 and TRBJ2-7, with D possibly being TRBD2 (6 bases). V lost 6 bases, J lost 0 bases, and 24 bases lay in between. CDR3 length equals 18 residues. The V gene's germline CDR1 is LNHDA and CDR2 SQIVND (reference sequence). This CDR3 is CASSWGLPRGSSSYEQYF. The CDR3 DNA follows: TGTGCCAGTAGCTGGGGACTGCCGCGTGGGTCCAGCTCCTACGAGCAGTACTTC.

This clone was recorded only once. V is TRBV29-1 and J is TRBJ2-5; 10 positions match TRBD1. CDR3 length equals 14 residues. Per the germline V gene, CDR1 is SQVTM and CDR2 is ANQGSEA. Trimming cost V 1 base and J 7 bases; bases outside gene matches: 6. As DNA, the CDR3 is TGCAGCGTTGAAGCCGGGACAGGGGTTGGGACCCAGTACTTC. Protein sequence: CSVEAGTGVGTQYF.

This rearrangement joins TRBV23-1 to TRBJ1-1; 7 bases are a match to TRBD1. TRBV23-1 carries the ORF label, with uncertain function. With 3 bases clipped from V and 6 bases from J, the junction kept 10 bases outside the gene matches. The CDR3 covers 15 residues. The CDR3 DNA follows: TGCGCCAGCAGTCACCTCACAGGGGATAATGCTGAAGCTTTCTTT. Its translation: CASSHLTGDNAEAFF.

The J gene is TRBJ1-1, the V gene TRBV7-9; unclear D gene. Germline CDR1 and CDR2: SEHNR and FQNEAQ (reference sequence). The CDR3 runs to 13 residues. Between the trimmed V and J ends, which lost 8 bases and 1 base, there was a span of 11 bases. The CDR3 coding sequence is TGTGCCAGCTTAGTCTTTGGGAACACTGAAGCTTTCTTT. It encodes CASLVFGNTEAFF.

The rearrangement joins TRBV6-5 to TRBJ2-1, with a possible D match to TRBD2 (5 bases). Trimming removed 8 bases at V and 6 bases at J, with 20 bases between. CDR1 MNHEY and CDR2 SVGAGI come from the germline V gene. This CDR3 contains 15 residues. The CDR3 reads CASQAASLTGNEQFF. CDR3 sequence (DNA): TGTGCCAGCCAAGCGGCCTCCCTTACTGGCAATGAGCAGTTCTTC.

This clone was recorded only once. The CDR3 protein is CASSPLSSGRGSDTQYF. CDR3 nucleotide sequence: TGTGCCAGCTCACCACTCAGCAGCGGGAGAGGGTCGGATACGCAGTATTTT. The chain is built from TRBV18 and TRBJ2-3; 8 bases are a match to TRBD2. V trimming: 1 base; J trimming: 6 bases; junction bases outside the gene matches: 12. Germline V gene lookup returns CDR1 KGHSH and CDR2 LQKENI. CDR3 size: 17 residues.

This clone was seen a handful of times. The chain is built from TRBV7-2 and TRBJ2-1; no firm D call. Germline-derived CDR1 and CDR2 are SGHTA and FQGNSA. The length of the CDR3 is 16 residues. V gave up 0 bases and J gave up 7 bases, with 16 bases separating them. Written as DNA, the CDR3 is TGTGCCAGCAGCTTAGCGCCTTCGGGTTATGTAAATGAGCAGTTCTTC. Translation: CASSLAPSGYVNEQFF. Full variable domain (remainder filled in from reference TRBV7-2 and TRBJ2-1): GAGVSQSPSNKVTEKGKDVELRCDPISGHTALYWYRQSLGQGLEFLIYFQGNSAPDKSGLPSDRFSAERTGGSVSTLTIQRTQQEDSAVYLCASSLAPSGYVNEQFFGPGTRLTVL.

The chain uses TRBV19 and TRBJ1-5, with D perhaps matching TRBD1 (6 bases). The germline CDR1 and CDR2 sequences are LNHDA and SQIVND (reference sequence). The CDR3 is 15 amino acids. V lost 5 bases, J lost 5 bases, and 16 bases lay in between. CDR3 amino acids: CASSWTDRFDQPQHF. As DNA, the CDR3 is TGTGCCAGTAGTTGGACAGATCGGTTTGATCAGCCCCAGCATTTT.

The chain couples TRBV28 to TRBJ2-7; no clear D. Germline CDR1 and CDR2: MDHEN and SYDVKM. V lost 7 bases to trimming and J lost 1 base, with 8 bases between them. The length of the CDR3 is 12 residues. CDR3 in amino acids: CASMTGSYEQYF. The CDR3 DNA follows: TGTGCCAGCATGACGGGTTCCTACGAGCAGTACTTC.